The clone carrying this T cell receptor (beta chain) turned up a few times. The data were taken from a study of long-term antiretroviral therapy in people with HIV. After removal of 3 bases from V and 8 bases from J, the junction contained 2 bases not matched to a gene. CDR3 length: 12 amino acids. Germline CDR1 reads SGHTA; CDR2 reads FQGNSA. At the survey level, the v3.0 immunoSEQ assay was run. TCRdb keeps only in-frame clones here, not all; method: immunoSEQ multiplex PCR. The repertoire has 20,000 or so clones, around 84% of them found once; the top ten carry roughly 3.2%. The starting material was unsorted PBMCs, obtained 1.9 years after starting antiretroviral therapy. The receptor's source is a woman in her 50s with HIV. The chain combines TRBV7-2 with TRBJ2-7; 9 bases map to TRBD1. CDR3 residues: CASSLDRGKQYF. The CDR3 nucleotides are TGTGCCAGCAGCTTGGACAGGGGAAAGCAGTACTTC.